This T cell receptor beta chain was identified in a study of regulatory T cells in long-lasting Graves disease. Findings and limits, study-wide: Graves' patients with persistent disease showed TCR diversity lower than patients newly diagnosed. Public clonotype sharing was higher in persistent than newly diagnosed patients.

Notes on this clonotype: Its antigen is not known.

Time point defined: newly diagnosed GD, antithyroid drugs for less than 3 months. RNA isolated from PBMCs was used to make the TCR library. Library construction for TCR beta used iRepertoire HTBI primers and Arm-PCR of CDR3 regions. TCRdb re-derived calls from the multiplex PCR reads in MiXCR, one entry per CDR3 protein. Of around 500,000 distinct CDR3 sequences in the sample, around 15% are singletons; the top ten hold 20% to 25%. V shed 7 bases and J shed 0 bases, with 6 bases lying between them. The germline V gene has CDR1 MDHEN and CDR2 SYDVKM. The CDR3 is made up of 12 amino acids. The sample was also linked to a second study, of T cells in Graves' hyperthyroidism and ophthalmopathy. In that study: The HTBI primer set was used in a first-round RT-PCR of the TCR CDR3. Stable hyperthyroidism was separated from ophthalmopathy by a model based on 13 V-J features.

The sample was peripheral blood mononuclear cells (PBMCs), taken at new diagnosis, from a patient treated with antithyroid drugs. V gene TRBV28 combines with J gene TRBJ1-1, with no clear D. The TCR comes from a woman aged 35-65 years with Graves disease. In nucleotides, the CDR3 is TGTGCCAGCATAAACATGAACACTGAAGCTTTCTTT. Translated: CASINMNTEAFF.